This T cell receptor beta chain was captured by sequencing in a study of liver allograft versus peripheral blood T cells. Study information: Repertoires from peripheral blood of liver transplant recipients were compared with those inside their transplanted livers.

TCRdb used MiXCR to reprocess the reads, holding one entry per CDR3 protein. Of 1,500 to 2,000 distinct CDR3 sequences in the sample, roughly 15% were seen once. This CDR3 region has 13 residues. Germline lookup yields CDR1 LNHDA and CDR2 SQIVND (reference sequence). The germline V and J ends were trimmed by 4 bases and 3 bases, with 7 bases remaining between them. By share, this clonotype counts as medium-sized. The receptor comes from a human patient who had a liver transplant. The graft donor may be the source of some T cells. The chain is built from TRBV19 and TRBJ1-5; D gene unclear. CDR3 sequence reads: CASSKGVNQPQHF. For the CDR3, the DNA is TGTGCCAGTAGTAAGGGCGTCAATCAGCCCCAGCATTTT.